One and the same sample provided the 9 T cell receptor beta chains below, sequenced in a study of shared clonotypes between healthy human individuals. Clones were read by immunoSEQ multiplex PCR, and TCRdb kept only the in-frame ones, dropping some. The table records under 600,000 clones, 95% to 98% of them present only once. The sequenced material came from naive CD4+ T cells sorted from blood. Subset here: CD45RA+ positively selected. The receptor set was obtained from a woman aged 30 to 39 in good health.

Details on this clone: The same CDR3 also results from other DNA sequences found in this sample. V usage is TRBV5-1 and J usage is TRBJ2-2, with 8 bases that match TRBD2. Per the germline V gene, CDR1 is SGHRS and CDR2 is YFSETQ. Trimming removed 0 bases from V and 1 base from J; junction bases left unmatched: 2. The length of the CDR3 is 16 residues. CDR3 DNA sequence: TGCGCCAGCAGCTTGGGGCTAGCGGGGAACACCGGGGAGCTGTTTTTT. This sequence encodes CASSLGLAGNTGELFF.

This clone has only a few counts. The genes are TRBV10-3 and TRBJ1-2, with D tentatively TRBD1 (5 bases). CDR1 and CDR2 from the germline V gene are ENHRY and SYGVKD. The CDR3 is 13 residues long. V gave up 4 bases and J gave up 7 bases, with 13 bases separating them. The CDR3 protein is CAISANAGSGYTF. CDR3 DNA sequence: TGTGCCATCAGTGCGAATGCAGGGTCTGGCTACACCTTC.

This chain joins TRBV6-6 and TRBJ1-5; the match to TRBD1 covers 7 bases. V lost 0 bases and J lost 2; bases outside the gene matches: 4. CDR1 MNHNY and CDR2 SVGAGI come from the germline V gene (reference sequence). The CDR3 length is 16 residues. CDR3 in amino acids: CASSYSTGRRNQPQHF. In DNA, the CDR3 is TGTGCCAGCAGTTACTCGACAGGGAGGCGCAATCAGCCCCAGCATTTT.

The rearrangement uses TRBV28 and TRBJ1-5; TRBD1 matches at 10 bases. After removal of 7 bases from V and 7 bases from J, the junction contained 7 bases not matched to a gene. The CDR3 is made up of 14 amino acids. CDR1 is MDHEN, CDR2 SYDVKM, per germline. CDR3 sequence: CASTRQGATQPQHF. CDR3 sequence (DNA): TGTGCCAGCACTCGACAGGGGGCAACGCAGCCCCAGCATTTT.

This chain connects TRBV28 to TRBJ2-6; D gene unclear. V lost 5 bases, J lost 1 base, and 12 bases lay in between. Germline CDR1 and CDR2: MDHEN and SYDVKM. The CDR3 has 16 amino acids. The CDR3 DNA reads TGTGCCAGCAGTAAGTGGACGACTTCTGGGGCCAACGTCCTGACTTTC. This encodes CASSKWTTSGANVLTF.

The V call is TRBV18, the J call TRBJ1-1; TRBD1 might be the D (5 bases). The ends were cut back, 2 bases at V and 4 bases at J, with 11 bases in the middle. The germline V gene has CDR1 KGHSH and CDR2 LQKENI. The CDR3 covers 14 residues. The CDR3 reads CASSPEQVSTEAFF. The CDR3 nucleotides read TGTGCCAGCTCACCAGAACAGGTTAGCACTGAAGCTTTCTTT.

This clone was recorded once. The chain couples TRBV10-2 to TRBJ2-3; D is uncertain. Germline V lookup: CDR1 WSHSY, CDR2 SAAADI. The CDR3 length is 12 residues. The V and J ends lost 3 bases and 2 bases respectively, with 3 bases between them. In DNA form, the CDR3 reads TGCGCCAGCAGTGACCCCACAGATACGCAGTATTTT. Residues: CASSDPTDTQYF.

The V and J genes are TRBV28 and TRBJ2-5; D gene ambiguous. This CDR3 is built from 14 residues. Germline V gene data show CDR1 as MDHEN and CDR2 as SYDVKM. The V end lost 2 bases, the J end lost 2 bases, and 9 bases lay between the germline ends. The CDR3 spells CASSLGTTQETQYF. The CDR3 DNA follows: TGTGCCAGCAGTTTAGGTACCACTCAAGAGACCCAGTACTTC.

The CDR3 nucleotides are TGTGCCAGCAGTTTATCGGGGGGGGGCCAAACAGATACGCAGTATTTT. The encoded protein is CASSLSGGGQTDTQYF. This rearrangement joins TRBV28 to TRBJ2-3; 8 positions agree with TRBD2. The V and J ends lost 1 base and 3 bases, in that order; junction bases with no gene match: 6. CDR3 length: 16 residues. CDR1 MDHEN and CDR2 SYDVKM come from the germline V gene.